This T cell receptor (beta chain) was found in a study of OX40 agonist ivuxolimab in advanced cancers. A note on the overall study: Ivuxolimab, which targeted the costimulatory receptor OX40 (CD134), was an agonistic, fully human IgG2 monoclonal antibody. Among the roughly 52 dose-escalation patients, around 20 had hepatocellular carcinoma, 15 or so melanoma, 9 renal cell carcinoma and 9 head and neck cancer. Prior anti-PD-1, anti-PD-L1 or anti-CTLA-4 therapy was permitted, and 30% to 45% of dose-escalation patients had received checkpoint inhibitors. Peripheral TCRbeta sequencing aimed to test whether ivuxolimab altered TCR sequence diversity and caused clonal T-cell expansion. Partial responses occurred in three dose-escalation patients: two with cutaneous melanoma and one with hepatocellular carcinoma. The monotherapy dose-escalation portion (N = 52 patients) of the phase I ivuxolimab trial is reported in the paper. Intravenous ivuxolimab was administered to patients every 2 weeks at six dose levels: 0.01, 0.1, 0.3, 1.5, 3 and 10 mg/kg. The dose-escalation cohort was about 83% male with a mean age of about 54 years, ranging from about 20 to 80.

The study at large found these results: After ivuxolimab, CD8+ T cells had more expanded clones than CD4+ T cells on average. The antigen specificity of the peripheral T cells that underwent clonal expansion was not determined. Partial responders in the 0.1-3.0 mg/kg groups had among the lowest normalized peripheral clonal expansion, especially among CD8+ T cells. Low levels of normalized T-cell clonal expansion were also shown by some nonresponding patients. At doses of 0.1 to 3.0 mg/kg, clonal expansion of both CD4+ and CD8+ T cells in blood was seen between baseline and week 6.

As for this clone: Its antigen has not been determined. The record has no base qualities; no much larger clone is one base away.

Genomic DNA was isolated from the sorted cells so that the TCRbeta CDR3 region could be sequenced. The immunoSEQ Assay was used to sequence the TCRbeta CDR3 regions. In its TCRdb copy, this immuneACCESS table keeps in-frame sequences only and misses some clones. Where compared with another copy, unresolved V genes explain less than half of these, and the others have no known cause. The sample yields roughly 70,000 clones; about 88% were counted once. The top ten hold roughly 4% of the sample. The trial excluded patients who had a history of autoimmune disease or were on systemic immunosuppression. Peripheral blood for TCR sequencing was drawn from every dose cohort at baseline, at cycle 4 day 1 and at cycle 7 day 1. The samples were drawn from a first-in-human, open-label, multicenter phase I dose-escalation trial of ivuxolimab. Adults with locally advanced or metastatic melanoma, renal cell carcinoma, hepatocellular carcinoma or head and neck squamous cell carcinoma were enrolled in the trial. CD4+ and CD8+ T cells were sorted separately from peripheral blood before TCR sequencing.

Looking up the germline V gene (reference sequence) yields CDR1 MNHEY and CDR2 SMNVEV. Deletion took 5 bases off V and 8 bases off J, with a span of 27 bases between the germline ends. From its cysteine to its phenylalanine, the CDR3 spans 17 amino acids. Of all the DNA, just the CDR3 is kept, 51 bases in frame from base 1. The rearranged chain carries TRBV27 and TRBJ1-2, with TRBD1 as a weak D call on 5 bases. The sample was CD4+ or CD8+ T cells sorted from blood, taken in a trial of the OX40 agonist ivuxolimab. The clonotype was recovered from an adult with an advanced solid tumor such as melanoma, head and neck, liver or kidney cancer. Read as DNA, the sequence is TGTGCCAGCAGTCGGCGGGGGAGGGATTTTGGAGGTAGCGGCTACACCTTC. Translation gives CASSRRGRDFGGSGYTF.